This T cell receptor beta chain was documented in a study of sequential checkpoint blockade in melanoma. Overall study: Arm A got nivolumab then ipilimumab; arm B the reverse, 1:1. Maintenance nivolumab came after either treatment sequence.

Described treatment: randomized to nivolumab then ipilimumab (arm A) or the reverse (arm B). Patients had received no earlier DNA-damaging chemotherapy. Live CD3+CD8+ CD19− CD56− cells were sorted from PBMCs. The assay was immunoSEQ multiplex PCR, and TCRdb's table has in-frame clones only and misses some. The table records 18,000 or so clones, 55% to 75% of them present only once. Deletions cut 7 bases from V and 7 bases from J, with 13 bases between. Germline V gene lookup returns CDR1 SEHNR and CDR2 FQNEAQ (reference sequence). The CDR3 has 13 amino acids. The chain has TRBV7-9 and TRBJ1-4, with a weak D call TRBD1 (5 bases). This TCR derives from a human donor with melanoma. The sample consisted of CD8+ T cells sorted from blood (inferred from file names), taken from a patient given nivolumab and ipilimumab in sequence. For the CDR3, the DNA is TGTGCCAGCATTAAGGGGCCGGGTGAAAAACTGTTTTTT. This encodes CASIKGPGEKLFF.